Listed here are 27 T cell receptor beta chains from one sample, sequenced in a study of beta chain features in type 1 diabetes. General study points: Significant though moderate, a shortening of TCRB CDR3s appeared in all four CD4+ subsets of Type 1 diabetes patients.

Reverse transcribing all isolated RNA meant expressed TCRB transcripts were sequenced. Sequencing was performed with immunoSEQ multiplex PCR; in TCRdb, only in-frame clones are kept and a portion is missing. The sample lists about 640,000 clones; around 12% were seen once. Their recognized antigens are unknown. Source material: naive CD4+ T cells from blood. These receptors all come from a man aged 25 to 40 with type 1 diabetes.

The table lists this clone with a few counts. This rearrangement joins TRBV29-1 to TRBJ2-3; D might be TRBD1 (5 bases). With 4 bases removed from V and 3 bases from J, the gap between germline ends came to 14 bases. Germline V lookup: CDR1 SQVTM, CDR2 ANQGSEA. CDR3 length: 14 amino acids. The CDR3 nucleotides are TGCAGCGTTGTGGTTCAGGGATTTACAGATACGCAGTATTTT. This codes for CSVVVQGFTDTQYF.

There are a few counts of this clone. The chain employs TRBV7-2 and TRBJ1-1; D not certain. The germline gives CDR1 SGHTA, CDR2 FQGNSA. This CDR3 has 14 amino acids. V lost 3 bases and J 0 bases, leaving 8 bases between the germline ends. This chain's CDR3 is CASSFTGLNTEAFF. In DNA, the CDR3 is TGTGCCAGCAGCTTTACCGGCCTGAACACTGAAGCTTTCTTT.

The V and J genes are TRBV7-9 and TRBJ2-7; the D is unclear. CDR3 length equals 13 residues. Trimming cost V 1 base and J 2 bases, with 6 bases left between them. CDR1 and CDR2 (germline): SEHNR, FQNEAQ (reference sequence). The CDR3 loop is CASSLGAPYEQYF. CDR3 nucleotides: TGTGCCAGCAGCTTAGGGGCCCCCTACGAGCAGTACTTC.

The sample holds a few counts of this clone. This chain uses TRBV4-3 with TRBJ2-5; D is unclear. Germline CDR1 LGHNA, CDR2 YSLEER. Trimming stripped 1 base from V and 5 bases from J, with 17 bases between. CDR3 length equals 16 residues. CDR3 in DNA: TGCGCCAGCAGCCAAGGACGAATTGTGACTGGGGAGACCCAGTACTTC. Translation gives CASSQGRIVTGETQYF.

The sample holds a few counts of this clone. This chain's CDR3 is CASGRSAGTDTQYF. Here the CDR3 DNA reads TGTGCCAGCGGACGTTCAGCGGGGACAGATACGCAGTATTTT. The chain employs TRBV7-9 and TRBJ2-3; TRBD2 matches at 7 bases. J gave up 3 bases and V 8 bases, and 8 bases lay outside the gene matches. This CDR3 is built from 14 residues. Germline assignment: CDR1 SEHNR and CDR2 FQNEAQ (reference sequence).

This clone was found a few times. The chain is built from TRBV4-2 and TRBJ2-2, with 10 nucleotides matching TRBD2. Germline V gene data show CDR1 as LGHNA and CDR2 as YNFKEQ. V lost 2 bases to trimming and J lost 1 base; unmatched junction nucleotides: 1. CDR3 length equals 16 residues. The CDR3: CASSQTSGKNTGELFF. In nucleotides, the CDR3 is TGTGCCAGCAGCCAAACTAGCGGGAAGAACACCGGGGAGCTGTTTTTT.

This clone was detected only a few times. The J gene is TRBJ2-3, the V gene TRBV7-8, with a possible D match to TRBD1 (6 bases). CDR3 length equals 16 residues. The V end was cut by 5 bases, the J end by 0 bases, with 15 bases between. The germline V gene has CDR1 SGHVS and CDR2 FQNEAQ. Here the CDR3 DNA reads TGTGCCAGCAGCCTCTTCACAGGGCCAAGCACAGATACGCAGTATTTT. Translated: CASSLFTGPSTDTQYF. The whole variable domain, remainder taken from reference TRBV7-8 and TRBJ2-3, is GAGVSQSPRYKVAKRGQDVALRCDPISGHVSLFWYQQALGQGPEFLTYFQNEAQLDKSGLPSDRFFAERPEGSVSTLKIQRTQQEDSAVYLCASSLFTGPSTDTQYFGPGTRLTVL.

This clone has more than one count but fewer than ten. This chain uses TRBV7-9 with TRBJ1-6; D gene uncertain. The CDR3 is 14 residues long. V was pared by 4 bases and J by 7 bases, with 11 bases between. Germline V gene sequence: CDR1 SEHNR, CDR2 FQNEAQ (reference sequence). Here the CDR3 reads CASSSPTGNSPLHF. CDR3 nucleotide sequence: TGTGCCAGCAGCTCCCCTACGGGGAATTCACCCCTCCACTTT.

This clone occurred many times. The chain recombines TRBV9 with TRBJ1-4; D unresolved. Germline CDR1 reads SGDLS; CDR2 reads YYNGEE. This CDR3 region has 13 residues. The germline V and J ends were trimmed by 3 bases and 6 bases, with 9 bases remaining between them. CDR3 sequence: CASSAGRDEKLFF. CDR3 bases: TGTGCCAGCAGCGCGGGAAGAGATGAAAAACTGTTTTTT.

Notes on this clone: Distinct nucleotide sequences in the sample also encode this CDR3. V gene TRBV5-4 combines with J gene TRBJ1-2, with D unresolved. Germline V gene sequence: CDR1 SGHNT, CDR2 YYREEE (reference sequence). The CDR3 sequence is 12 residues long. Trimming removed 0 bases from V and 4 bases from J, with 4 bases in between. CDR3 DNA sequence: TGTGCCAGCAGCTTGGACCGCTATGGCTACACCTTC. As protein: CASSLDRYGYTF.

This clone was observed a few times. The V and J genes are TRBV9 and TRBJ2-3, with 10 bases that match TRBD2. Germline V gene lookup returns CDR1 SGDLS and CDR2 YYNGEE. CDR3 length: 17 residues. Trimming at V came to 0 bases and at J to 1 base, leaving 5 bases not matched to a gene. The CDR3 protein is CASSVVTSGARTDTQYF. CDR3 nucleotides: TGTGCCAGCAGCGTAGTTACTAGCGGGGCCCGCACAGATACGCAGTATTTT. The whole variable domain, remainder taken from reference TRBV9 and TRBJ2-3, is DSGVTQTPKHLITATGQRVTLRCSPRSGDLSVYWYQQSLDQGLQFLIQYYNGEERAKGNILERFSAQQFPDLHSELNLSSLELGDSALYFCASSVVTSGARTDTQYFGPGTRLTVL.

V usage is TRBV19 and J usage is TRBJ2-3; D is possibly TRBD2 (5 bases). V was shortened by 1 base and J by 3 bases, with 11 bases between the two germline ends. The CDR3 extends over 15 amino acids. Germline CDR1 is LNHDA and CDR2 is SQIVND (reference sequence). The CDR3 protein is CASSIGPPGTDTQYF. CDR3 in DNA: TGTGCCAGTAGTATAGGTCCCCCGGGGACAGATACGCAGTATTTT. The full variable domain, rest sourced from reference TRBV19 and TRBJ2-3, is DGGITQSPKYLFRKEGQNVTLSCEQNLNHDAMYWYRQDPGQGLRLIYYSQIVNDFQKGDIAEGYSVSREKKESFPLTVTSAQKNPTAFYLCASSIGPPGTDTQYFGPGTRLTVL.

This clone was observed a handful of times. This chain joins TRBV25-1 and TRBJ1-2; the D is unclear. V shed 3 bases and J shed 4 bases, with 12 bases lying between them. There are 14 residues in the CDR3. In germline, CDR1 is MGHDK, CDR2 SYGVNS. CDR3 amino acids: CASSDPLAGYGYTF. CDR3 DNA: TGTGCCAGCAGTGACCCTCTAGCCGGCTATGGCTACACCTTC.

The chain recombines TRBV30 with TRBJ2-1; D is tentatively TRBD1 or TRBD2 (5 bases each). Trimming took 5 bases from V and 0 from J, leaving 11 bases between them. Germline CDR1 reads GTSNPN; CDR2 reads SVGIG (reference sequence). The CDR3 sequence is 14 residues long. The CDR3 nucleotides are TGTGCCTGGGACCGGGACGCCTCCTACAATGAGCAGTTCTTC. It yields the protein CAWDRDASYNEQFF. The complete variable domain, with remaining parts taken from reference TRBV30 and TRBJ2-1, reads SQTIHQWPATLVQPVGSPLSLECTVEGTSNPNLYWYRQAAGRGLQLLFYSVGIGQISSEVPQNLSASRPQDRQFILSSKKLLLSDSGFYLCAWDRDASYNEQFFGPGTRLTVL.

Only a few counts were recorded for this clone. The chain has TRBV11-2 and TRBJ2-5, with D unclear. The V gene lost 1 base and the J gene lost 8 bases, with 17 bases spanning the gap. From germline, CDR1 is SGHAT and CDR2 FQNNGV. The CDR3 runs to 15 residues. This CDR3 is CASSLVGHLGDTQYF. For the CDR3, the DNA is TGTGCCAGCAGCTTAGTAGGGCATCTAGGAGATACCCAGTACTTC.

This clone occurred a few times. The chain employs TRBV2 and TRBJ2-1; 8 bases agree with TRBD2. V lost 5 bases, J lost 0 bases, and 6 bases stayed unmatched. CDR1 and CDR2 (germline): SNHLY, FYNNEI. The CDR3 contains 16 residues. The CDR3 loop reads CASSPAGGVSYNEQFF. CDR3 DNA: TGTGCCAGCAGTCCCGCCGGGGGGGTCTCCTACAATGAGCAGTTCTTC.

This clone occurred a few times. The rearrangement joins TRBV29-1 to TRBJ2-1; TRBD1 or TRBD2 may be the D gene (6 bases each). Trimming stripped 0 bases from V and 0 bases from J, with 15 bases between. From germline, CDR1 is SQVTM and CDR2 ANQGSEA. This CDR3 has 17 amino acids. CDR3 protein: CSVEDLGGGSSYNEQFF. For the CDR3, the DNA is TGCAGCGTTGAAGATCTTGGAGGGGGGAGCTCCTACAATGAGCAGTTCTTC.

This clone was seen a handful of times. The same CDR3 is also encoded by other DNA sequences in this sample. V gene TRBV7-2 combines with J gene TRBJ2-5; 10 nucleotides agree with TRBD1. Germline-derived CDR1 and CDR2 are SGHTA and FQGNSA. Germline trimming cut 5 bases from V and 4 bases from J; bases unmatched to any gene: 4. The CDR3 sequence is 14 residues long. In nucleotides, the CDR3 is TGTGCCAGCAGCCCCGGGACAGGGGTAGAGACCCAGTACTTC. Translation gives CASSPGTGVETQYF.

The chain combines TRBV2 with TRBJ2-1, with TRBD2 as a possible D gene (5 bases). The germline V gene encodes CDR1 SNHLY and CDR2 FYNNEI. The CDR3 is made up of 14 amino acids. V was pared by 6 bases and J by 0 bases, with 9 bases between. Here the CDR3 DNA reads TGTGCCAGCAGACCGGGGATCTCCTACAATGAGCAGTTCTTC. Protein product: CASRPGISYNEQFF.

The chain combines TRBV7-9 with TRBJ1-5; D is ambiguous. The germline V gene encodes CDR1 SEHNR and CDR2 FQNEAQ (reference sequence). This CDR3 comprises 14 residues. Trimming pared 3 bases from V and 2 bases from J, leaving 8 bases between. CDR3 DNA: TGTGCCAGCAGCTTTATGGACGGCAATCAGCCCCAGCATTTT. This translates into CASSFMDGNQPQHF. The variable domain in full, with the rest retrieved from reference TRBV7-9 and TRBJ1-5, is DTGVSQNPRHKITKRGQNVTFRCDPISEHNRLYWYRQTLGQGPEFLTYFQNEAQLEKSRLLSDRFSAERPKGSFSTLEIQRTEQGDSAMYLCASSFMDGNQPQHFGDGTRLSIL.

Comment on this clone: Other DNA variants within this sample encode the same CDR3. The rearrangement uses TRBV18 and TRBJ2-5; D tentatively fits TRBD1 or TRBD2 (5 bases each). The CDR3 sequence is 13 residues long. Germline values: CDR1 KGHSH, CDR2 LQKENI. V was shortened by 3 bases and J by 3 bases, with 8 bases between the two germline ends. The CDR3 coding sequence is TGTGCCAGCTCACCGGGACGGGAAGAGACCCAGTACTTC. The encoded protein is CASSPGREETQYF.

The sample holds a few counts of this clone. V gene TRBV13 combines with J gene TRBJ1-1, with D unresolved. Per germline, CDR1 PRHDT and CDR2 FYEKMQ (reference sequence). The CDR3 totals 12 residues. The V end was cut by 1 base, the J end by 5 bases, with 5 bases between. This chain's CDR3 is CASSLDETEAFF. The DNA for the CDR3 is TGTGCCAGCAGCTTAGATGAGACTGAAGCTTTCTTT.

This clone was recorded a few times. The chain combines TRBV6-1 with TRBJ2-7; 9 bases match TRBD1. The CDR3 covers 13 residues. J was trimmed by 11 bases and V by 2 bases; bases with no gene match: 7. Germline assignment: CDR1 MNHNS and CDR2 SASEGT. In DNA, the CDR3 is TGTGCCAGCAGTGAACCTAACCGGGACAGGGAGTACTTC. It codes for CASSEPNRDREYF.

The chain employs TRBV18 and TRBJ1-5; D is undetermined. Trimming took off 5 bases at V and 7 bases at J, with 9 bases between the two ends. Germline V gene lookup returns CDR1 KGHSH and CDR2 LQKENI. The CDR3 spans 12 residues. The CDR3 bases are TGTGCCAGCTCATCCGGTGGGCAGCCCCAGCATTTT. Translation: CASSSGGQPQHF.

The chain employs TRBV18 and TRBJ2-4; tentative D call: TRBD2 (5 bases). The CDR3 is made up of 13 amino acids. Deletions cut 4 bases from V and 5 bases from J, with 9 bases between. Germline values: CDR1 KGHSH, CDR2 LQKENI. This chain's CDR3 is CASSLRDENIQYF. The CDR3 region has the DNA TGTGCCAGCTCACTCCGGGATGAAAACATTCAGTACTTC.

J is TRBJ1-1 and V is TRBV19, with D unclear. The germline CDR1 and CDR2 sequences are LNHDA and SQIVND (reference sequence). CDR3 length: 13 amino acids. V lost 6 bases and J lost 3, with 11 bases in between. The CDR3 nucleotides read TGTGCCAGTAGCCCCAGCCTGGACACTGAAGCTTTCTTT. Its protein is CASSPSLDTEAFF.

This clone was recorded a few times. V is TRBV30 and J is TRBJ1-4, with D uncertain. CDR1 is GTSNPN, CDR2 SVGIG, per germline (reference sequence). The CDR3 extends over 13 amino acids. Trimming pared 2 bases from V and 6 bases from J, leaving 10 bases between. CDR3: CAWSTGIDEKLFF. The CDR3 bases are TGTGCCTGGAGTACGGGGATAGATGAAAAACTGTTTTTT.